The 27 T cell receptor beta chains reported below all come from one sample, sequenced in a study of blood T cell repertoires in COVID-19. Using immunoSEQ multiplex PCR, the repertoire was profiled, and TCRdb retains in-frame clones only, with some absent. The repertoire holds about 140,000 clones, approximately 88% seen once, with less than 6.5% in the top ten. Sequenced input: peripheral blood. Receptor source: a human donor in a cohort sampled during active COVID-19.

With regard to this clone: This CDR3 is also generated by other DNA sequences in the sample. The V gene is TRBV7-9, the J gene TRBJ2-3; TRBD2 aligns across 7 bases. Germline trimming cut 1 base from V and 5 bases from J; bases unmatched to any gene: 6. CDR3 length: 15 amino acids. Germline CDR1 and CDR2: SEHNR and FQNEAQ (reference sequence). In DNA form, the CDR3 reads TGTGCCAGCAGCTTAGGACTAGCCATGGGAGATACGCAGTATTTT. This encodes CASSLGLAMGDTQYF.

The chain has TRBV24-1 and TRBJ2-3; 10 bases align to TRBD1. The CDR3 length is 18 residues. V shed 5 bases and J 4 bases; nucleotides not matched to a gene: 14. Germline CDR1 and CDR2: KGHDR and SFDVKD. The CDR3 here is CATSGIWGDRGRSDTQYF. For the CDR3, the DNA is TGTGCCACCAGTGGCATTTGGGGAGACAGGGGGCGTTCAGATACGCAGTATTTT.

V usage is TRBV2 and J usage is TRBJ2-2, with D possibly TRBD2 on 6 matching bases. Germline assignment: CDR1 SNHLY and CDR2 FYNNEI. Trimming removed 4 bases from V and 9 bases from J, with 15 bases in between. The CDR3 consists of 14 residues. This CDR3 is CASSVRRGDRELFF. DNA for the CDR3: TGTGCCAGCAGTGTCAGGAGGGGTGACCGGGAGCTGTTTTTT.

The table lists this clone with a few counts. The chain employs TRBV30 and TRBJ1-4; 12 positions match TRBD1. V lost 0 bases to trimming and J lost 8 bases; unmatched junction nucleotides: 7. The CDR3 covers 16 residues. Germline CDR1 GTSNPN, CDR2 SVGIG (reference sequence). The CDR3 is CAWSVGGGTGGEKLFF. CDR3 nucleotides: TGTGCCTGGAGTGTAGGGGGAGGGACAGGGGGCGAAAAACTGTTTTTT. The entire variable domain, with the rest obtained from reference TRBV30 and TRBJ1-4, is as follows: SQTIHQWPATLVQPVGSPLSLECTVEGTSNPNLYWYRQAAGRGLQLLFYSVGIGQISSEVPQNLSASRPQDRQFILSSKKLLLSDSGFYLCAWSVGGGTGGEKLFFGSGTQLSVL.

The J gene is TRBJ1-2, the V gene TRBV7-2; D is unresolved. Trimming shortened V by 2 bases and J by 8 bases, and 12 bases separated the two germline ends. Germline V lookup: CDR1 SGHTA, CDR2 FQGNSA. The CDR3 has 13 residues. This CDR3 reads CASSLFRHGGYTF. CDR3 DNA sequence: TGTGCCAGCAGCTTATTCAGGCATGGAGGCTACACCTTC.

V usage is TRBV28 and J usage is TRBJ1-1; no reliable D call. Germline CDR1 is MDHEN and CDR2 is SYDVKM. Trimming took off 6 bases at V and 4 bases at J, with 18 bases between the two ends. The CDR3 extends over 15 amino acids. CDR3 protein: CASRPFRGESTEAFF. CDR3 DNA: TGTGCCAGCAGACCCTTTCGGGGAGAGAGCACTGAAGCTTTCTTT.

This sequence joins TRBV10-3 and TRBJ1-5, with a possible D match to TRBD1 (6 bases). CDR3 size: 15 residues. V was pared by 0 bases and J by 7 bases, with 13 bases between. CDR1 ENHRY and CDR2 SYGVKD come from the germline V gene. As DNA, the CDR3 is TGTGCCATCAGTGAGTCGCCGGGCAGGGGCCAGCCCCAGCATTTT. Its translation is CAISESPGRGQPQHF.

This chain connects TRBV28 to TRBJ1-4; TRBD1 matches 7 bases. The CDR3 is 18 residues long. Germline trimming cut 3 bases from V and 0 bases from J; bases unmatched to any gene: 10. Germline CDR1 is MDHEN and CDR2 is SYDVKM. The CDR3 coding sequence is TGTGCCAGCAGTTTTTTACAGGGGACCCGTGCAACTAATGAAAAACTGTTTTTT. Protein sequence: CASSFLQGTRATNEKLFF.

This clone was counted only a few times. V is TRBV2 and J is TRBJ1-6, with D uncertain. The germline gives CDR1 SNHLY, CDR2 FYNNEI. V was trimmed by 7 bases and J by 7 bases, leaving 17 bases between them. The CDR3 is 15 amino acids. CDR3 sequence (DNA): TGTGCCAGCACGGGCGGAGGCGGAGCAAATTCACCCCTCCACTTT. Translating it yields CASTGGGGANSPLHF.

This clone turned up a few times. The chain has TRBV3-1 (or the pseudogene TRBV3-2) and TRBJ2-7, with D possibly being TRBD2 (6 bases). V was trimmed by 4 bases and J by 0 bases, leaving 13 bases between them. The CDR3 is 15 residues long. The germline V gene has CDR1 LGHDT and CDR2 YNNKEL (reference sequence). The CDR3 bases are TGTGCCAGCAGCCCTAACGGGGGACTCTCCTACGAGCAGTACTTC. It codes for CASSPNGGLSYEQYF.

V usage is TRBV28 and J usage is TRBJ1-1; D unclear. The CDR3 has 15 amino acids. V was shortened by 3 bases and J by 0 bases, with 11 bases between the two germline ends. CDR1 is MDHEN, CDR2 SYDVKM, per germline. The CDR3 here is CASSLRAQVNTEAFF. The CDR3 DNA reads as TGTGCCAGCAGTTTGAGGGCTCAGGTGAACACTGAAGCTTTCTTT. Full variable domain (missing parts from reference TRBV28 and TRBJ1-1): DVKVTQSSRYLVKRTGEKVFLECVQDMDHENMFWYRQDPGLGLRLIYFSYDVKMKEKGDIPEGYSVSREKKERFSLILESASTNQTSMYLCASSLRAQVNTEAFFGQGTRLTVV.

This rearrangement joins TRBV6-1 to TRBJ1-2, with 8 nucleotides matching TRBD1. This CDR3 is 17 amino acids long. J gave up 5 bases and V 4 bases, and 15 bases lay outside the gene matches. Germline loops: CDR1 MNHNS, CDR2 SASEGT. CDR3 nucleotide sequence: TGTGCCAGCAGTGCAACAACCGGACAGGGCTATAAGTATGGCTACACCTTC. Amino acids: CASSATTGQGYKYGYTF.

On this clone itself: The same CDR3 can be traced to other DNA sequences in this sample. This rearrangement joins TRBV2 to TRBJ2-7, with 8 nucleotides matching TRBD1. The germline V gene has CDR1 SNHLY and CDR2 FYNNEI. V lost 6 bases, J lost 4 bases, and 2 bases stayed unmatched. CDR3 size: 12 residues. The CDR3 DNA sequence: TGTGCCAGCAGGGACAGGGTATACGAGCAGTACTTC. Protein: CASRDRVYEQYF.

This chain connects TRBV5-1 to TRBJ2-7; 8 bases align to TRBD1. V was pared by 5 bases and J by 0 bases, with 4 bases of the junction left unmatched. Germline loops: CDR1 SGHRS, CDR2 YFSETQ. The CDR3 is made up of 14 amino acids. The CDR3 DNA follows: TGCGCCAGCAGGCCGGGACAGGACTCCTACGAGCAGTACTTC. Residues: CASRPGQDSYEQYF. Complete variable domain (other parts from reference TRBV5-1 and TRBJ2-7): KAGVTQTPRYLIKTRGQQVTLSCSPISGHRSVSWYQQTPGQGLQFLFEYFSETQRNKGNFPGRFSGRQFSNSRSEMNVSTLELGDSALYLCASRPGQDSYEQYFGPGTRLTVT.

The genes are TRBV11-2 and TRBJ2-3, with 11 bases fitting TRBD2. Germline V lookup: CDR1 SGHAT, CDR2 FQNNGV. There are 14 residues in the CDR3. With 5 bases clipped from V and 3 bases from J, the junction kept 1 base outside the gene matches. The CDR3 DNA reads TGTGCCAGCAGCCCTAGCGGGGGGACAGATACGCAGTATTTT. It specifies CASSPSGGTDTQYF.

V is TRBV5-1 and J is TRBJ2-7, with D perhaps TRBD1 (6 bases). V lost 0 bases, J lost 2 bases, and 15 bases lay in between. The CDR3 is made up of 16 amino acids. CDR1 and CDR2 (germline): SGHRS, YFSETQ. CDR3 amino acids: CASSLDAGTKAYEQYF. The DNA of the CDR3 is TGCGCCAGCAGCTTGGATGCCGGGACAAAGGCCTACGAGCAGTACTTC.

This clone was observed a single time. The rearrangement joins TRBV27 to TRBJ2-1, with TRBD1 matching over 9 bases. Germline trimming cut 3 bases from V and 1 base from J; bases unmatched to any gene: 4. CDR1 MNHEY and CDR2 SMNVEV come from the germline V gene (reference sequence). The CDR3 contains 16 residues. CDR3 coding DNA: TGTGCCAGCAGTTTTGGGGGACAGGGATCCTACAATGAGCAGTTCTTC. It specifies CASSFGGQGSYNEQFF.

This rearrangement joins TRBV29-1 to TRBJ1-1; no reliable D call. CDR3 length equals 10 residues. V was cut by 8 bases and J by 1 base, with 5 bases left in between. The germline V gene encodes CDR1 SQVTM and CDR2 ANQGSEA. CDR3 region: CSLGNTEAFF. CDR3 in DNA: TGCAGCCTCGGGAACACTGAAGCTTTCTTT.

The genes are TRBV5-6 and TRBJ2-7; 12 bases line up with TRBD2. V lost 7 bases, J lost 4 bases, and 9 bases stayed unmatched. This CDR3 has 15 amino acids. Germline CDR1 reads SGHDT; CDR2 reads YYEEEE. The CDR3 loop is CASGSSGGAAYEQYF. The DNA of the CDR3 is TGTGCCAGCGGCTCTAGCGGGGGGGCTGCGTACGAGCAGTACTTC.

V and J are TRBV5-6 and TRBJ2-7; possible D gene TRBD2, 5 bases. The CDR3 is made up of 16 amino acids. Trimming left V 4 bases short and J 1 base short, with 18 bases between. CDR1 and CDR2 from the germline V gene are SGHDT and YYEEEE. CDR3 amino acids: CASSERRGILSYEQYF. The CDR3 DNA follows: TGTGCCAGCAGCGAAAGACGGGGAATTCTATCCTACGAGCAGTACTTC. The variable domain in full, with the rest retrieved from reference TRBV5-6 and TRBJ2-7, is DAGVTQSPTHLIKTRGQQVTLRCSPKSGHDTVSWYQQALGQGPQFIFQYYEEEERQRGNFPDRFSGHQFPNYSSELNVNALLLGDSALYLCASSERRGILSYEQYFGPGTRLTVT.

The chain links TRBV5-1 to TRBJ2-7, with D possibly TRBD2 on 5 matching bases. Deletions cut 7 bases from V and 6 bases from J, with 26 bases between. Germline CDR1 and CDR2: SGHRS and YFSETQ. The CDR3 is 16 residues long. CDR3: CASGSSNSPSLREQYF. CDR3 in DNA: TGCGCCAGCGGGAGCTCTAATAGCCCTAGTTTACGCGAGCAGTACTTC.

The chain links TRBV5-1 to TRBJ2-1, with TRBD1 matching 11 bases. CDR3 length: 16 amino acids. V shed 4 bases, J shed 2 bases, and the junction held 5 bases outside the gene matches. Germline-derived CDR1 and CDR2 are SGHRS and YFSETQ. CDR3 sequence reads: CASSGGTGGTYNEQFF. The CDR3 nucleotides read TGCGCCAGCAGCGGCGGGACAGGGGGTACCTACAATGAGCAGTTCTTC.

This chain joins TRBV11-2 and TRBJ2-7; 8 bases align to TRBD2. The CDR3 spans 16 residues. The germline V gene has CDR1 SGHAT and CDR2 FQNNGV. With V trimmed by 5 bases and J by 6 bases, 15 bases remained unmatched. The chain's CDR3 is CASSPHGGGLNGEQYF. CDR3 nucleotides: TGTGCCAGCAGCCCTCATGGCGGGGGGCTTAATGGCGAGCAGTACTTC.

The chain combines TRBV7-9 with TRBJ2-7, with D maybe TRBD2 (5 bases). The CDR3 covers 14 residues. The germline V and J ends were trimmed by 3 bases and 2 bases, with 11 bases remaining between them. Germline loops: CDR1 SEHNR, CDR2 FQNEAQ (reference sequence). The CDR3 DNA is TGTGCCAGCAGCTTCGGTAGCGACACCTACGAGCAGTACTTC. Translated: CASSFGSDTYEQYF.

The chain uses TRBV6-5 and TRBJ2-1, with 8 bases fitting TRBD2. There are 16 residues in the CDR3. Germline CDR1 reads MNHEY; CDR2 reads SVGAGI. Losses at the gene ends were 1 base for V and 4 bases for J; bases not matched to a gene: 6. For the CDR3, the DNA is TGTGCCAGCAGTTACTTAGTGGGCGGGAGGTACAATGAGCAGTTCTTC. Its translation is CASSYLVGGRYNEQFF.

A single count supports this clone. This chain uses TRBV6-4 with TRBJ2-7, with TRBD2 matching 7 bases. Per germline, CDR1 MRHNA and CDR2 SNTAGT. The CDR3 has 18 residues. V shed 2 bases and J 1 base; nucleotides not matched to a gene: 14. CDR3 sequence reads: CASSDPRGGLKVSYEQYF. The CDR3 nucleotides read TGTGCCAGCAGTGACCCACGGGGAGGGCTGAAGGTGTCCTACGAGCAGTACTTC.

V gene TRBV19 combines with J gene TRBJ1-1; 8 bases are a match to TRBD1. The CDR3 runs 15 residues. With 6 bases clipped from V and 3 bases from J, the junction kept 9 bases outside the gene matches. Germline loops: CDR1 LNHDA, CDR2 SQIVND (reference sequence). The CDR3 loop reads CASSQGGQDHTEAFF. Written as DNA, the CDR3 is TGTGCCAGTAGCCAAGGGGGACAGGATCACACTGAAGCTTTCTTT.